This T cell receptor (beta chain) was found in a study of CD8 T cells in Susac syndrome. Germline-derived CDR1 and CDR2 are SNHLY and FYNNEI. The V end lost 3 bases, the J end lost 6 bases, and 14 bases lay between the germline ends. This CDR3 comprises 15 residues. RNA in amounts of roughly 0.5 to 1 ug was reverse transcribed with random hexamers. A single record per CDR3 protein comes from TCRdb applying MiXCR to the immunoSEQ multiplex PCR reads. The sample includes 100,000 to 150,000 distinct CDR3 sequences, 80% to 95% seen only once; the top ten take more than 0.25%. Sequencing of TCR beta was undertaken in CD8+ and CD4+ T cells derived from blood. In contrast to the negatively isolated CD8+ and CD4+ T cells, TEMRA cells were FACS-enriched.

The chain couples TRBV2 to TRBJ1-4, with a possible D match to TRBD1 (6 bases). What was sequenced was CD8+ T cells from PBMCs. The clonotype originates from a human donor with multiple sclerosis. CDR3: CASSDLLEGDEKLFF. In nucleotides, the CDR3 is TGTGCCAGCAGTGATTTACTAGAGGGGGATGAAAAACTGTTTTTT.